This TCR beta chain was documented in a study of monozygotic twins with inflammatory bowel disease. TCRdb reprocessed the 5' RACE reads and reports one entry per CDR3 protein, with no DNA. This table lists a few hundred thousand distinct CDR3 sequences. Study-level findings and limits: Repertoire similarity was not found to differ between concordant and discordant twins, possibly from limited power. Patient repertoires may have gained variability from differing immunosuppressive treatments.

The CDR3 runs 16 residues. Germline assignment: CDR1 ENHRY and CDR2 SYGVKD. Of note for this clonotype: What it recognizes is unknown.

Sequencing was carried out using blood. This receptor was obtained from a human donor with ulcerative colitis or Crohn's disease, or a healthy co-twin of an affected twin (not recorded which). The V and J genes are TRBV10-3 and TRBJ2-3; the D gene TCRdb calls, TRBD1, cannot be checked with no DNA. This CDR3 reads CAISPGQGGRTDTQYF.